The 29 T cell receptor beta chains below all came from one sample that was sequenced in a study of PD-1 blockade in classical Hodgkin lymphoma. Using immunoSEQ multiplex PCR, the repertoire was profiled, and TCRdb retains in-frame clones only, with some absent. The sample has fewer than 25,000 clones, 80% to 90% seen once. Patients all relapsed after autologous stem cell transplantation, and there was variation in brentuximab vedotin exposure. The starting material was peripheral blood mononuclear cells (PBMCs), obtained before the second cycle of nivolumab. These TCRs come from a human donor with classical Hodgkin lymphoma.

V and J are TRBV28 and TRBJ2-4; 7 nucleotides align to TRBD1. The CDR3 is made up of 15 amino acids. Germline-derived CDR1 and CDR2 are MDHEN and SYDVKM. With V trimmed by 7 bases and J by 7 bases, 13 bases remained unmatched. CDR3 loop: CASNEPGGVNNIQYF. CDR3 DNA sequence: TGTGCCAGCAACGAACCAGGGGGTGTAAATAACATTCAGTACTTC.

The table lists this clone with a count of one. The chain links TRBV18 to TRBJ2-7, with 10 bases that match TRBD1. Looked up from germline, CDR1 is KGHSH and CDR2 is LQKENI. This CDR3 comprises 16 residues. V was clipped by 3 bases and J by 3 bases; unmatched bases: 8. The CDR3 DNA is TGTGCCAGCTCACCCCTCGGGACAGGGGCAAGCTACGAGCAGTACTTC. Translation: CASSPLGTGASYEQYF.

This sequence joins TRBV6-4 and TRBJ2-1; TRBD1 matches at 11 bases. The V segment lost 4 bases and the J segment 5 bases; nucleotides outside the gene matches: 4. The CDR3 runs to 15 residues. Looked up from germline, CDR1 is MRHNA and CDR2 is SNTAGT. CDR3 region: CASSGGTGGNNEQFF. Written as DNA, the CDR3 is TGTGCCAGCAGTGGGGGGACAGGGGGGAACAATGAGCAGTTCTTC.

The chain uses TRBV5-1 and TRBJ1-1; perhaps TRBD1 as D (6 bases). The CDR3 has 17 amino acids. V lost 4 bases to trimming and J lost 0 bases, with 19 bases between them. Per the germline V gene, CDR1 is SGHRS and CDR2 is YFSETQ. CDR3 sequence reads: CASSQEQPGHLNTEAFF. Here the CDR3 DNA reads TGCGCCAGCAGCCAAGAGCAACCGGGACACCTGAACACTGAAGCTTTCTTT.

CDR3 sequence (DNA): TGTGCCAGCAGCGCTGTAGGGACAGTGAATGAAAAACTGTTTTTT. This translates into CASSAVGTVNEKLFF. The chain employs TRBV6-5 and TRBJ1-4; 7 nucleotides match TRBD1. The CDR3 length is 15 residues. The germline CDR1 and CDR2 sequences are MNHEY and SVGAGI. Trimming cost V 6 bases and J 5 bases; bases outside gene matches: 9.

The gene calls are TRBV6-5 and TRBJ2-1, with TRBD1 matching 11 bases. The V segment lost 4 bases and the J segment 3 bases; nucleotides outside the gene matches: 5. Germline V gene data show CDR1 as MNHEY and CDR2 as SVGAGI. The CDR3 runs 16 residues. The CDR3 spells CASSSLGTGGYNEQFF. The CDR3 DNA reads as TGTGCCAGCAGTTCCTTGGGGACAGGGGGCTACAATGAGCAGTTCTTC.

The V gene is TRBV14, the J gene TRBJ2-1, with D possibly being TRBD2 (6 bases). The length of the CDR3 is 15 residues. The V end lost 1 base, the J end lost 7 bases, and 14 bases lay between the germline ends. Per the germline V gene, CDR1 is SGHDN and CDR2 is FVKESK. The CDR3 coding sequence is TGTGCCAGCAGCCAAGGACTAGGTTCCTGGAATGAGCAGTTCTTC. Protein product: CASSQGLGSWNEQFF. Looking up the rest from reference TRBV14 and TRBJ2-1 gives the full variable domain: EAGVTQFPSHSVIEKGQTVTLRCDPISGHDNLYWYRRVMGKEIKFLLHFVKESKQDESGMPNNRFLAERTGGTYSTLKVQPAELEDSGVYFCASSQGLGSWNEQFFGPGTRLTVL.

This sequence joins TRBV29-1 and TRBJ1-2; TRBD1 might be the D (5 bases). V lost 4 bases, J lost 13 bases, and 13 bases lay in between. The CDR3 consists of 10 residues. CDR1 is SQVTM, CDR2 ANQGSEA, per germline. For the CDR3, the DNA is TGCAGCGTTGGGGGGGTGTTAAGCACCTTC. Its translation is CSVGGVLSTF.

The chain carries TRBV5-1 and TRBJ1-6; D is ambiguous. The V end lost 1 base, the J end lost 5 bases, and 7 bases lay between the germline ends. The CDR3 length is 14 residues. Germline loops: CDR1 SGHRS, CDR2 YFSETQ. The CDR3 bases are TGCGCCAGCAGCTTGACGGATAATAATTCACCCCTCCACTTT. This encodes CASSLTDNNSPLHF.

The J gene is TRBJ1-4, the V gene TRBV10-3; 9 bases map to TRBD1. The CDR3 extends over 14 amino acids. J gave up 6 bases and V 4 bases, and 3 bases lay outside the gene matches. The germline V gene encodes CDR1 ENHRY and CDR2 SYGVKD. The CDR3 nucleotides read TGTGCCATCAGTGCGGACAGGGGCTATGAAAAACTGTTTTTT. Amino acids: CAISADRGYEKLFF.

This clone was recorded only once. V and J are TRBV4-3 and TRBJ2-3; D may match TRBD1 or TRBD2 (5 bases each). In germline, CDR1 is LGHNA, CDR2 YSLEER. Trimming shortened V by 0 bases and J by 2 bases, and 12 bases separated the two germline ends. This CDR3 is 16 amino acids long. CDR3 sequence (DNA): TGCGCCAGCAGCCAAGATCGGGGCGTCAACACAGATACGCAGTATTTT. This sequence encodes CASSQDRGVNTDTQYF.

The V gene is TRBV11-3, the J gene TRBJ2-5; weak D call: TRBD1 (5 bases). V was pared by 0 bases and J by 5 bases, with 7 bases between. The CDR3 contains 13 residues. The germline V gene has CDR1 SGHNT and CDR2 YENEEA. CDR3 bases: TGTGCCAGCAGCTTAGAAGGGGTTGAGACCCAGTACTTC. Translation gives CASSLEGVETQYF.

This clone was picked up a small number of times. The J gene is TRBJ2-7, the V gene TRBV5-6; no firm D call. The ends were cut back, 0 bases at V and 6 bases at J, with 4 bases in the middle. The CDR3 contains 11 residues. CDR1 and CDR2 from the germline V gene are SGHDT and YYEEEE. The CDR3 here is CASSLGPEQYF. CDR3 nucleotide sequence: TGTGCCAGCAGCTTGGGACCCGAGCAGTACTTC.

This chain uses TRBV5-8 with TRBJ1-6, with no clear D. The CDR3 is made up of 18 amino acids. Between the trimmed V and J ends, which lost 1 base and 0 bases, there was a span of 14 bases. Germline V gives CDR1 SGHTS, CDR2 YDEGEE. The chain's CDR3 is CASSLMTDISSYNSPLHF. The CDR3 DNA reads TGTGCCAGCAGCTTGATGACCGACATCAGCTCCTATAATTCACCCCTCCACTTT.

This chain connects TRBV5-4 to TRBJ1-2; 8 bases line up with TRBD1. This CDR3 region has 13 residues. Looked up from germline, CDR1 is SGHNT and CDR2 is YYREEE (reference sequence). The V segment lost 5 bases and the J segment 3 bases; nucleotides outside the gene matches: 3. The DNA for the CDR3 is TGTGCCAGCAGACGGACAGGGTACTATGGCTACACCTTC. Translation: CASRRTGYYGYTF. The full variable domain, in which reference TRBV5-4 and TRBJ1-2 provide the parts outside the CDR3, is ETGVTQSPTHLIKTRGQQVTLRCSSQSGHNTVSWYQQALGQGPQFIFQYYREEENGRGNFPPRFSGLQFPNYSSELNVNALELDDSALYLCASRRTGYYGYTFGSGTRLTVV.

The chain recombines TRBV6-5 with TRBJ1-2; D is undetermined. Trimming cost V 6 bases and J 4 bases, with 12 bases left between them. Germline V gene data show CDR1 as MNHEY and CDR2 as SVGAGI. CDR3 length equals 13 residues. CDR3 nucleotide sequence: TGTGCCAGCAGATCGGACGGAGTCTATGGCTACACCTTC. Translated: CASRSDGVYGYTF.

The chain recombines TRBV5-5 with TRBJ1-6, with D possibly matching TRBD1 (5 bases). The V gene lost 4 bases and the J gene lost 4 bases, with 15 bases spanning the gap. Looked up from germline, CDR1 is SGHKS and CDR2 is YYEKEE (reference sequence). This CDR3 has 16 amino acids. CDR3 nucleotides: TGTGCCAGCAGCCCGAGGTCGGCAGGGTATAATTCACCCCTCCACTTT. Translated, it gives CASSPRSAGYNSPLHF.

In its sample, this clone was seen a few times. The chain uses TRBV30 and TRBJ1-1; 8 nucleotides align to TRBD1. V lost 2 bases, J lost 5 bases, and 1 base stayed unmatched. This CDR3 contains 12 residues. The V gene's germline CDR1 is GTSNPN and CDR2 SVGIG (reference sequence). CDR3 coding DNA: TGTGCCTGGAGTACAGGGGGGACTGAAGCTTTCTTT. Protein: CAWSTGGTEAFF.

The chain has TRBV11-2 and TRBJ2-7; 8 bases line up with TRBD1. V dropped 3 bases and J dropped 2; count of bases not matched to a gene: 6. Germline CDR1 and CDR2: SGHAT and FQNNGV. The CDR3 consists of 15 residues. CDR3 in amino acids: CASSFSDRETYEQYF. CDR3 bases: TGTGCCAGCAGCTTTTCGGACAGGGAGACCTACGAGCAGTACTTC.

V usage is TRBV19 and J usage is TRBJ2-7, with 7 bases aligning to TRBD1. Germline V gives CDR1 LNHDA, CDR2 SQIVND (reference sequence). The CDR3 extends over 16 amino acids. The V segment lost 5 bases and the J segment 2 bases; nucleotides outside the gene matches: 12. The CDR3 spells CASSPVPGQRAYEQYF. CDR3 coding DNA: TGTGCCAGTAGTCCGGTCCCGGGACAGAGAGCCTACGAGCAGTACTTC.

The V and J genes are TRBV5-8 and TRBJ2-5; TRBD1 agrees at 9 bases. This CDR3 contains 15 residues. The germline CDR1 and CDR2 sequences are SGHTS and YDEGEE. V shed 4 bases and J 5 bases; nucleotides not matched to a gene: 9. The CDR3 sequence: CASSAGDRDSETQYF. The CDR3 DNA is TGTGCCAGCAGCGCAGGGGACAGGGATTCGGAGACCCAGTACTTC.

The chain uses TRBV28 and TRBJ2-1, with D possibly being TRBD1 (6 bases). The ends were cut back, 6 bases at V and 7 bases at J, with 19 bases in the middle. The CDR3 is 15 residues long. The germline V gene encodes CDR1 MDHEN and CDR2 SYDVKM. CDR3 sequence reads: CASSPPGTSWNEQFF. CDR3 nucleotide sequence: TGTGCCAGCAGCCCCCCCGGGACAAGCTGGAATGAGCAGTTCTTC.

The chain combines TRBV6-5 with TRBJ2-2; D possibly corresponds to TRBD1 (6 bases). This CDR3 has 14 amino acids. V lost 5 bases and J 6 bases, leaving 13 bases between the germline ends. Germline V CDR1 and CDR2: MNHEY, SVGAGI. The CDR3 coding sequence is TGTGCCAGCAGTCAACAGGGAAAATCCGGGGAGCTGTTTTTT. Protein sequence: CASSQQGKSGELFF.

This chain joins TRBV5-1 and TRBJ1-6, with D hard to call. V lost 6 bases and J 2 bases, leaving 9 bases between the germline ends. CDR3 length: 14 residues. Germline V CDR1 and CDR2: SGHRS, YFSETQ. CDR3 coding DNA: TGCGCCAGCACCGCCGGACCCTATAATTCACCCCTCCACTTT. This codes for CASTAGPYNSPLHF.

This clone was recorded only once. The V gene is TRBV5-3, the J gene TRBJ2-1; no clear D gene. TRBV5-3 is known as an ORF, though its function is uncertain. The V end was cut by 2 bases, the J end by 0 bases, with 18 bases between. The CDR3 is made up of 18 amino acids. The CDR3 region is CARSFSSGSPVSYNEQFF. DNA for the CDR3: TGTGCCAGAAGCTTCAGTTCGGGTAGCCCTGTCTCCTACAATGAGCAGTTCTTC.

The chain combines TRBV27 with TRBJ1-2; 7 nucleotides match TRBD1. Trimming cost V 6 bases and J 1 base; bases outside gene matches: 5. Looked up from germline, CDR1 is MNHEY and CDR2 is SMNVEV (reference sequence). This CDR3 is 14 amino acids long. CDR3 nucleotides: TGTGCCAGCAGATCGACAGGGAATAACTATGGCTACACCTTC. Protein product: CASRSTGNNYGYTF.

The rearrangement links TRBV4-2 to TRBJ2-3, with 12 bases identical to TRBD2. Germline values: CDR1 LGHNA, CDR2 YNFKEQ. This CDR3 region has 17 residues. Trimming cost V 0 bases and J 5 bases; bases outside gene matches: 6. CDR3 sequence reads: CASSQDPSGGALDTQYF. Here the CDR3 DNA reads TGTGCCAGCAGCCAAGACCCTAGCGGGGGGGCCTTAGATACGCAGTATTTT.

This clone was found once. This chain connects TRBV7-9 to TRBJ2-1; D gene uncertain. Germline lookup yields CDR1 SEHNR and CDR2 FQNEAQ (reference sequence). V was pared by 5 bases and J by 3 bases, with 17 bases between. The CDR3 has 16 residues. CDR3 coding DNA: TGTGCCAGCAGCGGACCAGGCAGCGCCCACTACAATGAGCAGTTCTTC. Its protein is CASSGPGSAHYNEQFF.

This clone appeared once. J is TRBJ1-3 and V is TRBV7-2, with D possibly matching TRBD1 (5 bases). The germline V and J ends were trimmed by 1 base and 1 base, with 14 bases remaining between them. This CDR3 is 17 amino acids long. Per the germline V gene, CDR1 is SGHTA and CDR2 is FQGNSA. CDR3 sequence (DNA): TGTGCCAGCAGCTTAGGGGGCTTGGGGCCTTCTGGAAACACCATATATTTT. This encodes CASSLGGLGPSGNTIYF.